The present T cell receptor (beta chain) was sequenced within a study of shared clonotypes between healthy human individuals. This clone has a handful of counts. The same CDR3 also results from other DNA sequences found in this sample. Clones were read by immunoSEQ multiplex PCR, and TCRdb kept only the in-frame ones, dropping some. Of about 710,000 clones in the sample, 73% were seen once. This CDR3 comprises 14 residues. V lost 4 bases, J lost 1 base, and 8 bases lay in between. Germline lookup yields CDR1 MNHNS and CDR2 SASEGT. V gene TRBV6-1 combines with J gene TRBJ2-1; D uncertain. Sequences were obtained from memory CD4+ T cells sorted from blood. The subset is: CD45RA-negative fraction. The sequence derives from a young woman in good health. CDR3: CASSVRESYNEQFF. The CDR3 DNA sequence: TGTGCCAGCAGTGTAAGGGAATCCTACAATGAGCAGTTCTTC.